This T cell receptor (beta chain) was identified in a study of cytotoxic CD8 clonotypes in ibrutinib-treated CLL. General study results and limits: At baseline, clonality was higher than in age-matched healthy donors and correlated with CD8+ counts.

As to this clone: Antigen specificity is unknown.

V was shortened by 2 bases and J by 5 bases, with 17 bases between the two germline ends. From germline, CDR1 is MRHNA and CDR2 SNTAGT. CDR3 length: 16 residues. Clones were read by immunoSEQ multiplex PCR, and TCRdb kept only the in-frame ones, dropping some. The table includes about 36,000 clones, over 55% detected once. The chain uses TRBV6-4 and TRBJ2-3, with D perhaps TRBD2 (5 bases). Sequences were derived from PBMCs, sampled at disease progression, from a patient treated with ibrutinib. The source of this sequence is a human donor with chronic lymphocytic leukemia. This chain's CDR3 is CASSDPVTRTVDTQYF. The DNA for the CDR3 is TGTGCCAGCAGTGACCCGGTAACTAGGACGGTAGATACGCAGTATTTT.